This TCR beta chain was documented in a study of CD8 T cells in Susac syndrome. At the level of the study: Treatment at blood withdrawal was none, corticosteroids, or intravenous immunoglobulin alone in Susac syndrome patients.

An input of roughly 0.45 to 1 ug of RNA was subjected to reverse transcription using random hexamers. TCRdb redid the calling of the immunoSEQ multiplex PCR reads with MiXCR, one entry per CDR3 protein. The data contain hundreds of thousands of distinct CDR3 sequences, 85% to 95% of them singletons. V was trimmed by 5 bases and J by 0 bases, leaving 23 bases between them. CDR3 length: 19 amino acids. Germline CDR1 reads MNHEY; CDR2 reads SMNVEV (reference sequence). The specimen sequenced was CD4+ T cells from PBMCs. The V gene is TRBV27, the J gene TRBJ1-5; TRBD1 might be the D (5 bases). The TCR originated in a human donor with Susac syndrome. For the CDR3, the DNA is TGTGCCAGCAGTCCATCGGGACGGAACCCTTATTATAGCAATCAGCCCCAGCATTTT. Translated, it gives CASSPSGRNPYYSNQPQHF.